The 32 T cell receptor beta chains below were found in one sample sequenced in a study of blood T cells in healthy people across ages. It was with a sample-barcoded 5' primer and a J-beta primer mix that a second PCR of roughly 7 to 12 cycles was run. TCRdb re-called the 5' RACE reads through MiXCR, storing one row per CDR3 protein. The sample lists under 2,000,000 distinct CDR3 sequences; around 50% were seen once. The sample consisted of blood. The receptors shown here come from a woman in her thirties or forties in good health.

This clonotype showed up just a few times. The chain links TRBV7-2 to TRBJ2-5, with 7 bases matching TRBD1. The germline V gene encodes CDR1 SGHTA and CDR2 FQGNSA. The CDR3 spans 14 residues. V lost 2 bases and J lost 4; bases outside the gene matches: 4. The CDR3 here is CASSLPWTGETQYF. The CDR3 DNA is TGTGCCAGCAGCTTACCTTGGACAGGAGAGACCCAGTACTTC.

The chain is built from TRBV7-3 and TRBJ2-6; D unresolved. This CDR3 contains 15 residues. V dropped 5 bases and J dropped 4 bases, with 12 bases sitting between them. The germline CDR1 and CDR2 sequences are SGHTA and FQGTGA. As DNA, the CDR3 is TGTGCCAGCAGCCCAGACGGTACAGGGGCCAACGTCCTGACTTTC. This codes for CASSPDGTGANVLTF.

The chain links TRBV4-3 to TRBJ2-7, with 12 bases matching TRBD2. Germline values: CDR1 LGHNA, CDR2 YSLEER. V was pared by 4 bases and J by 4 bases, with 14 bases of the junction left unmatched. The CDR3 covers 18 residues. The CDR3 DNA sequence: TGCGCCAGCAGCCGGCATGCTAGCGGGGGGGCCTCGGTATACGAGCAGTACTTC. Its protein product is CASSRHASGGASVYEQYF.

This clonotype was counted only a few times. The genes are TRBV11-2 and TRBJ2-3, with 9 bases matching TRBD2. J lost 2 bases, V lost 3 bases, and 6 bases had no gene match. The V gene's germline CDR1 is SGHAT and CDR2 FQNNGV. The CDR3 is made up of 16 amino acids. CDR3 sequence (DNA): TGTGCCAGCAGCTTTAGTCTAGCGGGGAACACAGATACGCAGTATTTT. It translates to CASSFSLAGNTDTQYF.

This clonotype was recorded a few times. In nucleotides, the CDR3 is TGCAGTGCTAGAAGTCCCCATGGAGTCTATGGCTACACCTTC. It is translated as CSARSPHGVYGYTF. The genes are TRBV20-1 and TRBJ1-2, with unresolved D. CDR3 size: 14 residues. Trimming pared 2 bases from V and 4 bases from J, leaving 14 bases between. The germline V gene encodes CDR1 DFQATT and CDR2 SNEGSKA (reference sequence).

This chain joins TRBV7-9 and TRBJ2-3; D is undetermined. Trimming cost V 5 bases and J 3 bases, with 18 bases left between them. The CDR3 is made up of 16 amino acids. The V gene's germline CDR1 is SEHNR and CDR2 FQNEAQ (reference sequence). Here the CDR3 DNA reads TGTGCCAGCAGCGAGCAGCCTATCGGAACAACAGATACGCAGTATTTT. Protein sequence: CASSEQPIGTTDTQYF.

This chain joins TRBV5-5 and TRBJ2-3, with D perhaps matching TRBD1 (6 bases). V was pared by 3 bases and J by 1 base, with 12 bases between. The CDR3 runs 15 residues. Germline-derived CDR1 and CDR2 are SGHKS and YYEKEE (reference sequence). DNA for the CDR3: TGTGCCAGCAGCTCGGTCGAGGGGGGCACAGATACGCAGTATTTT. It translates to CASSSVEGGTDTQYF. Variable domain in full (rest from reference TRBV5-5 and TRBJ2-3): DAGVTQSPTHLIKTRGQQVTLRCSPISGHKSVSWYQQVLGQGPQFIFQYYEKEERGRGNFPDRFSARQFPNYSSELNVNALLLGDSALYLCASSSVEGGTDTQYFGPGTRLTVL.

This chain connects TRBV27 to TRBJ2-3; D unresolved. There are 14 residues in the CDR3. Trimming removed 1 base from V and 2 bases from J, with 7 bases in between. CDR1 and CDR2 from the germline V gene are MNHEY and SMNVEV (reference sequence). CDR3: CASSLLGPTDTQYF. In DNA form, the CDR3 reads TGTGCCAGCAGTTTATTAGGCCCCACAGATACGCAGTATTTT.

This clonotype has only a few counts. The rearrangement uses TRBV28 and TRBJ1-5; D gene unclear. This CDR3 comprises 15 residues. The germline CDR1 and CDR2 sequences are MDHEN and SYDVKM. V lost 2 bases to trimming and J lost 3 bases, with 11 bases between them. CDR3 protein: CASSLTQAINQPQHF. In DNA, the CDR3 is TGTGCCAGCAGTTTAACGCAGGCTATCAATCAGCCCCAGCATTTT.

The chain carries TRBV20-1 and TRBJ2-7; 9 bases agree with TRBD2. The assigned J gene may be wrong: the sequence end matches TRBJ2-5 better. CDR1 is DFQATT, CDR2 SNEGSKA, per germline (reference sequence). The CDR3 has 14 residues. The CDR3, as DNA: TGCAGTGCTTTTGGGACTAGCCCTTGGGAGACCCAGTACTTC. Protein sequence: CSAFGTSPWETQYF.

With respect to this clonotype: Compared with germline, one end of the junction differs, possibly owing to a read error. The chain has TRBV27 and TRBJ1-2; a weak D match, TRBD1 (6 bases). Germline V gene data show CDR1 as MNHEY and CDR2 as SMNVEV (reference sequence). The length of the CDR3 is 14 residues. CDR3 DNA: TGTGCCAGCAGTTACCAAGGGGGTGGCTATGGCTGCACCTTC. This codes for CASSYQGGGYGCTF.

The gene calls are TRBV7-2 and TRBJ2-5; D is uncertain. Germline CDR1 reads SGHTA; CDR2 reads FQGNSA. Trimming shortened V by 5 bases and J by 5 bases, and 9 bases separated the two germline ends. The CDR3 extends over 12 amino acids. The DNA for the CDR3 is TGTGCCAGCAGCAAAACAGTGGAGACCCAGTACTTC. Its protein product is CASSKTVETQYF.

About this clonotype itself: Compared with germline, one end of the junction differs, possibly owing to a read error. V usage is TRBV5-6 and J usage is TRBJ2-4; TRBD2 aligns across 10 bases. The CDR3 spans 17 residues. CDR1 SGHDT and CDR2 YYEEEE come from the germline V gene. This chain's CDR3 is CVSSSPLAGSAKNIQYF. CDR3 nucleotide sequence: TGTGTCAGCAGCTCGCCACTAGCGGGGTCCGCCAAAAACATTCAGTACTTC.

This chain links TRBV4-1 with TRBJ2-7; D might be TRBD1 (6 bases). Trimming took 1 base from V and 3 from J, leaving 16 bases between them. This CDR3 contains 16 residues. From germline, CDR1 is MGHRA and CDR2 YSYEKL. The DNA of the CDR3 is TGCGCCAGCAGCCAAGTAGCTACAGGGAGTTACTACGAGCAGTACTTC. It specifies CASSQVATGSYYEQYF.

V gene TRBV29-1 combines with J gene TRBJ2-6; TRBD2 matches 7 bases. CDR1 SQVTM and CDR2 ANQGSEA come from the germline V gene. The CDR3 loop spans 19 amino acids. V gave up 2 bases and J gave up 0 bases; unmatched junction bases: 13. CDR3 bases: TGCAGCGTTGAACCTGTTTCGGCGCGGGGGATCTCTGGGGCCAACGTCCTGACTTTC. Protein product: CSVEPVSARGISGANVLTF. Together with reference TRBV29-1 and TRBJ2-6, the CDR3 gives the full variable domain: SAVISQKPSRDICQRGTSLTIQCQVDSQVTMMFWYRQQPGQSLTLIATANQGSEATYESGFVIDKFPISRPNLTFSTLTVSNMSPEDSSIYLCSVEPVSARGISGANVLTFGAGSRLTVL.

This clonotype has just a few counts. The gene calls are TRBV20-1 and TRBJ2-5; TRBD2 matches 8 bases. The CDR3 has 15 amino acids. Germline values: CDR1 DFQATT, CDR2 SNEGSKA (reference sequence). V was clipped by 3 bases and J by 2 bases; unmatched bases: 8. This CDR3 is CSARGLAGTQETQYF. Written as DNA, the CDR3 is TGCAGTGCTAGGGGGCTAGCGGGTACTCAAGAGACCCAGTACTTC.

The V and J genes are TRBV5-1 and TRBJ1-2; TRBD1 is a possible D gene (6 bases). This CDR3 has 14 residues. V lost 1 base and J 4 bases, leaving 11 bases between the germline ends. CDR1 and CDR2 (germline): SGHRS, YFSETQ. In DNA, the CDR3 is TGCGCCAGCAGCTTGTCAGGGGACCTCTATGGCTACACCTTC. Amino acid sequence: CASSLSGDLYGYTF.

The chain is built from TRBV7-2 and TRBJ2-1, with D perhaps matching TRBD1 or TRBD2 (5 bases each). CDR3 length: 18 residues. Germline V lookup: CDR1 SGHTA, CDR2 FQGNSA. Trimming stripped 4 bases from V and 4 bases from J, with 23 bases between. CDR3 sequence: CASSSGPSGIGSYNEQFF. The CDR3 bases are TGTGCCAGCAGCTCGGGGCCTTCCGGGATAGGGAGTTACAATGAGCAGTTCTTC. The whole variable domain, filled in from reference TRBV7-2 and TRBJ2-1, reads GAGVSQSPSNKVTEKGKDVELRCDPISGHTALYWYRQSLGQGLEFLIYFQGNSAPDKSGLPSDRFSAERTGGSVSTLTIQRTQQEDSAVYLCASSSGPSGIGSYNEQFFGPGTRLTVL.

The chain recombines TRBV4-3 with TRBJ1-1; tentatively, D is TRBD1 (5 bases). The germline gives CDR1 LGHNA, CDR2 YSLEER. Trimming removed 6 bases at V and 1 base at J, with 9 bases between. This CDR3 is 13 amino acids long. The CDR3 spells CASRNTGNTEAFF. The CDR3 coding sequence is TGCGCCAGCAGAAACACAGGGAACACTGAAGCTTTCTTT.

This clonotype turned up a few times. The V and J genes are TRBV7-9 and TRBJ1-2; weak D call: TRBD1 (5 bases). The V end was cut by 1 base, the J end by 3 bases, with 18 bases between. Germline CDR1 SEHNR, CDR2 FQNEAQ (reference sequence). The CDR3 covers 17 residues. The CDR3: CASSLVTTGTEYYGYTF. Written as DNA, the CDR3 is TGTGCCAGCAGCTTAGTTACTACCGGGACGGAATACTATGGCTACACCTTC.

This clonotype came up once. The J gene is TRBJ1-5, the V gene TRBV12-3 or TRBV12-4, with D uncertain. There are 14 residues in the CDR3. Trimming removed 2 bases at V and 3 bases at J, with 8 bases between. The CDR3 region is CASSLKLNNQPQHF. CDR3 coding DNA: TGTGCCAGCAGTTTAAAGTTAAACAATCAGCCCCAGCATTTT.

This clonotype was picked up a small number of times. This sequence joins TRBV5-8 and TRBJ2-5, with D uncertain. The CDR3 is 14 residues long. The V gene lost 0 bases and the J gene lost 3 bases, with 9 bases spanning the gap. Germline values: CDR1 SGHTS, CDR2 YDEGEE. CDR3 amino acids: CASSLVIREETQYF. CDR3 sequence (DNA): TGTGCCAGCAGCTTGGTAATAAGGGAAGAGACCCAGTACTTC.

The V gene is TRBV7-2, the J gene TRBJ1-5, with 7 bases lining up with TRBD1. The ends lost 1 base at V and 4 bases at J; junction bases unmatched: 7. Per the germline V gene, CDR1 is SGHTA and CDR2 is FQGNSA. This CDR3 has 16 residues. This CDR3 reads CASSLGSGTENQPQHF. CDR3 sequence (DNA): TGTGCCAGCAGCTTAGGGTCCGGGACAGAGAATCAGCCCCAGCATTTT.

V gene TRBV7-9 combines with J gene TRBJ1-2, with 8 bases fitting TRBD1. This CDR3 has 17 amino acids. The germline V gene encodes CDR1 SEHNR and CDR2 FQNEAQ (reference sequence). V was pared by 2 bases and J by 5 bases, with 13 bases of the junction left unmatched. CDR3 DNA: TGTGCCAGCAGCTTATGGGACAGGCGGCCCACCGCGTATGGCTACACCTTC. It translates to CASSLWDRRPTAYGYTF.

This chain connects TRBV6-1 to TRBJ1-5; 8 nucleotides line up with TRBD1. Germline assignment: CDR1 MNHNS and CDR2 SASEGT. V was pared by 2 bases and J by 5 bases, with 8 bases of the junction left unmatched. This CDR3 has 16 amino acids. CDR3 protein: CASSEIRGLSDQPQHF. CDR3 bases: TGTGCCAGCAGTGAAATCAGGGGGCTATCGGATCAGCCCCAGCATTTT.

This clonotype was counted a few times. CDR3 nucleotide sequence: TGCGCCAGCAGCCAAGATACATTTGCAAACTATGGCTACACCTTC. Residues: CASSQDTFANYGYTF. The chain is built from TRBV4-3 and TRBJ1-2; D gene ambiguous. Between the trimmed V and J ends, which lost 0 bases and 2 bases, there was a span of 10 bases. Germline V gene lookup returns CDR1 LGHNA and CDR2 YSLEER. The CDR3 loop spans 15 amino acids.

V gene TRBV6-2 or TRBV6-3 combines with J gene TRBJ2-3; 12 nucleotides line up with TRBD1. The CDR3 runs to 16 residues. The trim removed 6 bases at V and 5 bases at J, leaving 9 bases unmatched. Per germline, CDR1 MNHEY and CDR2 SVGEGT. CDR3 in DNA: TGTGCCAGCAGGGACCGGGACAGGGGGCGGAAAGATACGCAGTATTTT. Its translation: CASRDRDRGRKDTQYF.

This clonotype was counted a few times. This chain uses TRBV28 with TRBJ2-7, with 9 bases fitting TRBD2. The germline V gene encodes CDR1 MDHEN and CDR2 SYDVKM. There are 13 residues in the CDR3. J gave up 4 bases and V 6 bases, and 4 bases lay outside the gene matches. Written as DNA, the CDR3 is TGTGCCAGCAGCTGGACTAGCGCTTACGAGCAGTACTTC. Protein sequence: CASSWTSAYEQYF.

CDR3 in DNA: TGTGCCAGCAGTTTATCTGGGCTGGGCACAGATACGCAGTATTTT. Protein sequence: CASSLSGLGTDTQYF. This rearrangement joins TRBV27 to TRBJ2-3, with unresolved D. From germline, CDR1 is MNHEY and CDR2 SMNVEV (reference sequence). This CDR3 is 15 amino acids long. V lost 0 bases, J lost 1 base, and 8 bases lay in between.

The chain has TRBV5-1 and TRBJ1-1; 7 nucleotides line up with TRBD1. Unmatched junction bases numbered 10, after V lost 5 bases and J lost 6 bases. CDR1 and CDR2 (germline): SGHRS, YFSETQ. The CDR3 has 14 amino acids. The CDR3 region has the DNA TGCGCCAGCAGGTCGACAGGGAGTGAGGCTGAAGCTTTCTTT. Its translation: CASRSTGSEAEAFF.

The rearrangement uses TRBV18 and TRBJ1-1; D ambiguous. Germline CDR1 and CDR2: KGHSH and LQKENI. Deletions cut 0 bases from V and 1 base from J, with 12 bases between. This CDR3 has 16 amino acids. The CDR3 reads CASSPPIIQGNTEAFF. The CDR3 DNA reads as TGTGCCAGCTCACCACCCATTATTCAAGGGAACACTGAAGCTTTCTTT.

The J gene is TRBJ2-1, the V gene TRBV11-1; D uncertain. V shed 1 base and J shed 9 bases, with 34 bases lying between them. This CDR3 region has 21 residues. The germline V gene encodes CDR1 SGHAT and CDR2 FQDESV (reference sequence). CDR3 DNA: TGTGCCAGCAGCTTAGACGGTTCGACGGCCCGGTCGATTCTCTCCAGAGGTGAGCAGTTCTTC. It encodes CASSLDGSTARSILSRGEQFF. The whole variable domain, remainder taken from reference TRBV11-1 and TRBJ2-1, is EAEVAQSPRYKITEKSQAVAFWCDPISGHATLYWYRQILGQGPELLVQFQDESVVDDSQLPKDRFSAERLKGVDSTLKIQPAELGDSAMYLCASSLDGSTARSILSRGEQFFGPGTRLTVL.